This paragraph reports one T cell receptor beta chain. Its target is not known. This record belongs to a study of blood T cells in healthy people across ages. Deletions cut 0 bases from V and 5 bases from J, with 16 bases between. Germline CDR1 is SGHTA and CDR2 is FQGNSA. The CDR3 is made up of 16 amino acids. Through a sample-barcoded 5' primer and a J-beta primer mix, a second PCR was run for roughly 7 to 11 cycles. TCRdb independently ran MiXCR on the 5' RACE reads; one entry per CDR3 protein. The data show more than 1,400,000 distinct CDR3 sequences, about 40% seen once. General study findings and limits: Observed TCR beta diversity per million T cells went down as age went up. This fall followed a roughly linear course with age.

This clonotype was obtained from a woman in her late teens or twenties in good health. This chain links TRBV7-2 with TRBJ1-2; a possible D gene is TRBD1 (5 bases). The sample was blood. The CDR3, as DNA: TGTGCCAGCAGCTTAGCTATGACAGACCGACCGTATGGCTACACCTTC. It is translated as CASSLAMTDRPYGYTF. The whole variable domain, remainder taken from reference TRBV7-2 and TRBJ1-2, is GAGVSQSPSNKVTEKGKDVELRCDPISGHTALYWYRQSLGQGLEFLIYFQGNSAPDKSGLPSDRFSAERTGGSVSTLTIQRTQQEDSAVYLCASSLAMTDRPYGYTFGSGTRLTVV.